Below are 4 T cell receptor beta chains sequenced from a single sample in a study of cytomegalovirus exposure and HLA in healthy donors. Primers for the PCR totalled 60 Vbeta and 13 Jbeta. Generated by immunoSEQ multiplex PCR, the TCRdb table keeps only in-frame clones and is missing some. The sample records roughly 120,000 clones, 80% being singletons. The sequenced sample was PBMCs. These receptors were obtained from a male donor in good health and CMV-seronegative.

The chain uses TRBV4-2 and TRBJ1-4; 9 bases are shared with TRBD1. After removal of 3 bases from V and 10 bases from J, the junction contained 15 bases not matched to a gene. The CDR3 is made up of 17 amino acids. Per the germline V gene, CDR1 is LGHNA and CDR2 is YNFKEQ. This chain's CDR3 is CASSQRDRAVRLVKLFF. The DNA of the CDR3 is TGTGCCAGCAGCCAGAGGGACAGGGCGGTAAGATTAGTAAAACTGTTTTTT.

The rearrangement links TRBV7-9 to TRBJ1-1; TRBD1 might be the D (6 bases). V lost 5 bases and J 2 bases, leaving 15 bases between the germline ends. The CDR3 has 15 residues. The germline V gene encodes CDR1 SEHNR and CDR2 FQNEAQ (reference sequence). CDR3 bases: TGTGCCAGCAGCGGTGCCGGGACACGCAACACTGAAGCTTTCTTT. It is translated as CASSGAGTRNTEAFF.

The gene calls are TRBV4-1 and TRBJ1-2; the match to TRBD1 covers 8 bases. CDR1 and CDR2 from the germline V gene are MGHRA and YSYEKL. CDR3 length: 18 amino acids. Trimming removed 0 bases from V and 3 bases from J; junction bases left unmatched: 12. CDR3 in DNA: TGCGCCAGCAGCCAAGATCTAGGCAGGGGGCCCATACACTATGGCTACACCTTC. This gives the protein CASSQDLGRGPIHYGYTF.

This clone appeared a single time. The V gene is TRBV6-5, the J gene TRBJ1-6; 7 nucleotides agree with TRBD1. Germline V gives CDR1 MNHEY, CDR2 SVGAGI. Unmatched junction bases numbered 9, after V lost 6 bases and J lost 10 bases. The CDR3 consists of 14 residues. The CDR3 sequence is CASRLTGSRSPLHF. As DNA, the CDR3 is TGTGCCAGCAGATTGACAGGGTCCCGCTCACCCCTCCACTTT.